These T cell receptor beta chains were read from a single sample in a study of cytomegalovirus exposure and HLA in healthy donors. Method: immunoSEQ multiplex PCR; TCRdb's copy keeps in-frame clones and lacks some. The repertoire holds 100,000 to 150,000 clones, with about 68% as singletons. Source material: PBMCs. These receptors were collected from a man aged 35-49 years in good health and CMV-seropositive. Each CDR3 is given with its conserved first and last residue. A D gene is named only where the DNA matches it firmly. Size is omitted from some rows. Given values are once, few, many or a class for expanded clones.

J gene | clone size | D gene | V gene | CDR3 protein | CDR3 DNA
TRBJ1-5 | - | - | TRBV27 | CASSDIGYSNQPQHF | TGTGCCAGCAGTGACATAGGATATAGCAATCAGCCCCAGCATTTT
TRBJ2-6 | - | - | TRBV21-1 | CASSNRGGQTSGANVLTF | TGTGCCAGCAGCAACCGGGGCGGACAGACCTCTGGGGCCAACGTCCTGACTTTC
TRBJ2-3 | - | TRBD2 | TRBV5-1 | CASRPDTGGSTDTQYF | TGCGCCAGCCGACCTGACACGGGGGGGAGCACAGATACGCAGTATTTT
TRBJ1-1 | - | TRBD1 | TRBV19 | CASSIFTGGASGTEAFF | TGTGCCAGTAGTATCTTCACAGGGGGCGCGTCGGGTACTGAAGCTTTCTTT
TRBJ1-1 | few | - | TRBV28 | CASRYGGTEAFF | TGTGCCAGTCGATACGGGGGCACTGAAGCTTTCTTT
TRBJ2-1 | - | - | TRBV7-8 | CASSLPRDKVGQFF | TGTGCCAGCAGCTTGCCCCGGGACAAGGTCGGGCAGTTCTTC
TRBJ2-4 | - | - | TRBV28 | CASSFRDIQYF | TGTGCCAGCAGTTTCCGGGACATTCAGTACTTC
TRBJ1-2 | - | - | TRBV6-6 | CASSFVGGGYTF | TGTGCCAGCAGTTTCGTGGGCGGGGGCTACACCTTC
TRBJ1-2 | - | TRBD1 | TRBV27 | CASSGWTGGAYGYTF | TGTGCCAGCAGTGGGTGGACAGGGGGCGCATATGGCTACACCTTC
TRBJ2-2 | - | - | TRBV10-2 | CASSESRHTGELFF | TGCGCCAGCAGTGAGTCGAGGCACACCGGGGAGCTGTTTTTT
TRBJ1-2 | - | - | TRBV18 | CASSPDWVNYGYTF | TGTGCCAGCTCACCGGACTGGGTAAACTATGGCTACACCTTC
TRBJ2-1 | - | TRBD1 | TRBV14 | CARSDRVGNEQFF | TGTGCCAGGTCGGACAGGGTGGGCAATGAGCAGTTCTTC
TRBJ2-7 | - | TRBD1 | TRBV6-5 | CASSYFRDRGFEQYF | TGTGCCAGCAGTTACTTCCGGGACAGGGGATTCGAGCAGTACTTC
TRBJ2-7 | once | - | TRBV5-4 | CASSPGGPYEQYF | TGTGCCAGCAGCCCCGGGGGGCCCTACGAGCAGTACTTC
TRBJ1-1 | - | - | TRBV5-1 | CASSLETYAEAFF | TGCGCCAGCAGCTTGGAGACTTATGCTGAAGCTTTCTTT
TRBJ2-5 | - | TRBD1 | TRBV11-1 | CASSIGQGDAETQYF | TGTGCCAGCAGCATAGGACAGGGCGACGCAGAGACCCAGTACTTC
TRBJ1-2 | - | - | TRBV29-1 | CSVAGTQNYGYTF | TGCAGCGTTGCCGGGACACAGAACTATGGCTACACCTTC
TRBJ1-5 | few | - | TRBV28 | CASTSDSHQPQHF | TGTGCCAGCACTTCGGACAGCCATCAGCCCCAGCATTTT
TRBJ2-7 | - | - | TRBV4-1 | CASSQDRSSTYEQYF | TGCGCCAGCAGCCAAGATCGGAGCTCCACCTACGAGCAGTACTTC
TRBJ2-5 | - | TRBD1 | TRBV14 | CASSQTGQGKETQYF | TGTGCCAGCAGCCAAACGGGACAGGGGAAGGAGACCCAGTACTTC
TRBJ2-2 | few | TRBD1 | TRBV5-1 | CASSLGDRENTGELFF | TGCGCCAGCAGCTTGGGGGACAGGGAGAACACCGGGGAGCTGTTTTTT
TRBJ2-2 | - | TRBD2 | TRBV4-1 | CASSQGLAGGRTGELFF | TGCGCCAGCAGCCAAGGACTAGCGGGAGGGCGGACCGGGGAGCTGTTTTTT
TRBJ2-1 | - | TRBD2 | TRBV25-1 | CASTEGLAGAYEQFF | TGTGCCAGCACCGAGGGTCTAGCGGGAGCCTATGAGCAGTTCTTC
TRBJ2-2 | - | TRBD2 | TRBV6-4 | CASSELAGGSGELFF | TGTGCCAGCAGTGAGCTAGCGGGAGGTTCCGGGGAGCTGTTTTTT
TRBJ2-5 | - | - | TRBV29-1 | CSVADSGETQYF | TGCAGCGTGGCGGACTCTGGGGAGACCCAGTACTTC
TRBJ2-7 | few | TRBD2 | TRBV19 | CASTPGGGVHEQYF | TGTGCCAGTACCCCGGGGGGGGGAGTCCACGAGCAGTACTTC